Below, 6 T cell receptor beta chains from the same sample are listed, as sequenced in a study of shared clonotypes between healthy human individuals. Data came from immunoSEQ multiplex PCR; TCRdb stores just in-frame clones and leaves some out. The table lists roughly 1.4 million clones, less than 99% of them singletons. Sequenced input: naive CD4+ T cells sorted from blood. Noted subset: CD45RA+ positively selected. The receptors come from a man under 40 in good health.

This clone was seen more than once but under ten times. The chain recombines TRBV6-1 with TRBJ1-1; no clear D gene. V shed 2 bases and J shed 5 bases, with 12 bases lying between them. Germline CDR1 reads MNHNS; CDR2 reads SASEGT. The CDR3 runs 14 residues. This CDR3 reads CASSEPRRLTEAFF. The CDR3 region has the DNA TGTGCCAGCAGTGAACCCAGGCGGCTTACTGAAGCTTTCTTT.

The table lists this clone with a count of one. The chain has TRBV15 and TRBJ2-7, with D tentatively TRBD1 (6 bases). The CDR3 is 14 amino acids. Per the germline V gene, CDR1 is LNHNV and CDR2 is YYDKDF (reference sequence). Trimming left V 3 bases short and J 2 bases short, with 11 bases between. The CDR3 spells CATSRTGHTYEQYF. In nucleotides, the CDR3 is TGTGCCACCAGCAGGACGGGACACACCTACGAGCAGTACTTC.

The chain carries TRBV6-1 and TRBJ1-2, with D possibly being TRBD1 (6 bases). CDR1 MNHNS and CDR2 SASEGT come from the germline V gene. The CDR3 sequence is 13 residues long. CDR3 protein: CATPGGVVRGYTF. CDR3 coding DNA: TGTGCAACCCCGGGGGGCGTAGTTCGGGGCTACACCTTC.

J is TRBJ1-3 and V is TRBV15, with D uncertain. Trimming removed 9 bases at V and 4 bases at J, with 16 bases between. The germline V gene encodes CDR1 LNHNV and CDR2 YYDKDF (reference sequence). There are 14 residues in the CDR3. CDR3 loop: CATRDPGRGNTIYF. CDR3 sequence (DNA): TGTGCCACTAGAGACCCAGGAAGAGGAAACACCATATATTTT.

With regard to this clone: Other DNA variants within this sample encode the same CDR3. The J gene is TRBJ2-3, the V gene TRBV5-1, with D unclear. V was pared by 2 bases and J by 0 bases, with 4 bases between. The CDR3 has 13 residues. Germline assignment: CDR1 SGHRS and CDR2 YFSETQ. In DNA form, the CDR3 reads TGCGCCAGCAGCTTTTCTAGCACAGATACGCAGTATTTT. It is translated as CASSFSSTDTQYF.

J is TRBJ1-5 and V is TRBV19; the D is unclear. V was cut by 3 bases and J by 4 bases, with 10 bases left in between. This CDR3 has 14 residues. Germline CDR1 LNHDA, CDR2 SQIVND (reference sequence). DNA for the CDR3: TGTGCCAGTAGTATGGTCTCCCGGAATCAGCCCCAGCATTTT. Its translation: CASSMVSRNQPQHF.